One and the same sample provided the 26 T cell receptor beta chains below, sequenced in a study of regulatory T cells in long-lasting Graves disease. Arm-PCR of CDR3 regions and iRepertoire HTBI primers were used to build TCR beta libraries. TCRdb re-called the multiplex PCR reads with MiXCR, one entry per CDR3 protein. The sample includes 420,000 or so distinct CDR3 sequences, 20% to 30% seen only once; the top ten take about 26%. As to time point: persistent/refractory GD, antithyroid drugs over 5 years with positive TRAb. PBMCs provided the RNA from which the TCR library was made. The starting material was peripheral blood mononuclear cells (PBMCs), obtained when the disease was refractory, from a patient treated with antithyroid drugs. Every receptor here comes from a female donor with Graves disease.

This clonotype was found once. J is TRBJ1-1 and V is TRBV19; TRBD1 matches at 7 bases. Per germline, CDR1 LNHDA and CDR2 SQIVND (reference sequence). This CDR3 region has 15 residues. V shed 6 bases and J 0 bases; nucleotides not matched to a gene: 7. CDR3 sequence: CASRPRDRLNTEAFF. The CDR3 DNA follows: TGTGCCAGTAGACCCCGGGACAGACTGAACACTGAAGCTTTCTTT. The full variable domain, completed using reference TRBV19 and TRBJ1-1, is DGGITQSPKYLFRKEGQNVTLSCEQNLNHDAMYWYRQDPGQGLRLIYYSQIVNDFQKGDIAEGYSVSREKKESFPLTVTSAQKNPTAFYLCASRPRDRLNTEAFFGQGTRLTVV.

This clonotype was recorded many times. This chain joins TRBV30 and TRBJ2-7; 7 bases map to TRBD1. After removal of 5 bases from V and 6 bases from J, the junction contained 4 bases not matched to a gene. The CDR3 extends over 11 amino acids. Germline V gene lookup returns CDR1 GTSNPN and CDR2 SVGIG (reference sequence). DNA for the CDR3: TGTGCCTGGTTGACAGGGATCGAGCAGTACTTC. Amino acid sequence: CAWLTGIEQYF.

The CDR3 sequence is CASSTGQLSKQYF. Here the CDR3 DNA reads TGTGCCAGCAGTACGGGACAGCTTAGCAAGCAGTACTTC. The V and J genes are TRBV6-1 and TRBJ2-7; TRBD1 aligns across 7 bases. The V gene's germline CDR1 is MNHNS and CDR2 SASEGT. This CDR3 is built from 13 residues. V lost 5 bases, J lost 8 bases, and 9 bases stayed unmatched.

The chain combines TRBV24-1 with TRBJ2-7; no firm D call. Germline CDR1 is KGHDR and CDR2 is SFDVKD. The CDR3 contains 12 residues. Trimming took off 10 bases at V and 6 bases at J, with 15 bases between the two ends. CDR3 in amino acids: CATFLRLTEQYF. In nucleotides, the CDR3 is TGTGCCACTTTTCTCAGGTTGACCGAGCAGTACTTC.

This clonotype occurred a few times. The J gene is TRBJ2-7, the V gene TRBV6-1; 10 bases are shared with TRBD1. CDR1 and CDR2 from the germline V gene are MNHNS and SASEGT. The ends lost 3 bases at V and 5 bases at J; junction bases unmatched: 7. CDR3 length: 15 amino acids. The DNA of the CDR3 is TGTGCCAGCAGTGATAGGAGACAGGGGGCCCACGAGCAGTACTTC. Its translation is CASSDRRQGAHEQYF.

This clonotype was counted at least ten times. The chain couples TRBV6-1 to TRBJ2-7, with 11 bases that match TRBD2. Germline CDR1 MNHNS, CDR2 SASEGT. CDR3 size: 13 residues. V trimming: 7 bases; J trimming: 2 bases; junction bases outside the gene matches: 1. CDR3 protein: CASKTSGTYEQYF. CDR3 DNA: TGTGCCAGCAAGACTAGCGGGACCTACGAGCAGTACTTC.

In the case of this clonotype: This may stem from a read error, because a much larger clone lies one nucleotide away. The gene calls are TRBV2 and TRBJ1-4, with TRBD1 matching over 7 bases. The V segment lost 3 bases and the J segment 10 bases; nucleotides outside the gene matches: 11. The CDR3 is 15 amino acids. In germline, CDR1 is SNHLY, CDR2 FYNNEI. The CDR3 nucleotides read TGTGCCAGCAGTGAGGCCAGGGGGTTAATTGGAAAACTGTTTTTT. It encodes CASSEARGLIGKLFF.

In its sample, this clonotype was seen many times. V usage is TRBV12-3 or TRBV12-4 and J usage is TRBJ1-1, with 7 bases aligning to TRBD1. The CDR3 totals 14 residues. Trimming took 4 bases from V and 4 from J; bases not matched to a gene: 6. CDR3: CASSYRGPATEAFF. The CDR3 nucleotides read TGTGCCAGCAGTTATAGGGGGCCTGCCACTGAAGCTTTCTTT.

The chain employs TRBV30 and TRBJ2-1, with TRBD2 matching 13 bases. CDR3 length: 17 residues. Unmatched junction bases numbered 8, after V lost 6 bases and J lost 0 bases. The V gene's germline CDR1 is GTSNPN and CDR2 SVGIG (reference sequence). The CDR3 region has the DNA TGTGCCTGTACCGGGACTAGCGGGACCAGCTCCTACAATGAGCAGTTCTTC. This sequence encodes CACTGTSGTSSYNEQFF.

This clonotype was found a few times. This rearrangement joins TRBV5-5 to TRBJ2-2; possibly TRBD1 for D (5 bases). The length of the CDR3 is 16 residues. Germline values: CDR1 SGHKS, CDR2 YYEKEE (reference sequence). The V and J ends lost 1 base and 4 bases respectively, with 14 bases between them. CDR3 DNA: TGTGCCAGCAGCTTGTTCCCCGACAGTTTCACCGGGGAGCTGTTTTTT. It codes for CASSLFPDSFTGELFF.

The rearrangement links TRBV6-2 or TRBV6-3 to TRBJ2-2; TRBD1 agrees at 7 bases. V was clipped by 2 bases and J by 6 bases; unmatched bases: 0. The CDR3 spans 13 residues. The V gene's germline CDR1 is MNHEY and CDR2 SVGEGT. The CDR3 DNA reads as TGTGCCAGCAGTTACCAGGGGGCCGGGGAGCTGTTTTTT. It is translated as CASSYQGAGELFF.

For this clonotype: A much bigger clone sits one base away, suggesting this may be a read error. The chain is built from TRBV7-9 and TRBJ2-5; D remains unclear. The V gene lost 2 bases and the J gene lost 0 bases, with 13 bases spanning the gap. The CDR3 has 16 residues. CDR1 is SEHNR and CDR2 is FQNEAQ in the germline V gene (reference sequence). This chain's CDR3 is CASSLTGATYQETQYF. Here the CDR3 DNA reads TGTGCCAGCAGCTTAACGGGCGCTACGTACCAAGAGACCCAGTACTTC.

CDR3 amino acids: CAWSFSDPGELFF. The DNA for the CDR3 is TGTGCCTGGAGTTTCAGCGATCCCGGGGAGCTGTTTTTT. The chain employs TRBV30 and TRBJ2-2; D is unresolved. CDR3 length: 13 residues. V lost 2 bases and J lost 6, with 10 bases in between. Germline CDR1 is GTSNPN and CDR2 is SVGIG (reference sequence).

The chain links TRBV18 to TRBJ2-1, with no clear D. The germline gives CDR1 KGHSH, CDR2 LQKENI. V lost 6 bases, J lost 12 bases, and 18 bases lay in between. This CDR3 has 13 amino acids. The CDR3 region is CASSGMGWRRQFF. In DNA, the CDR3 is TGTGCCAGCTCCGGTATGGGGTGGCGTAGGCAGTTCTTC.

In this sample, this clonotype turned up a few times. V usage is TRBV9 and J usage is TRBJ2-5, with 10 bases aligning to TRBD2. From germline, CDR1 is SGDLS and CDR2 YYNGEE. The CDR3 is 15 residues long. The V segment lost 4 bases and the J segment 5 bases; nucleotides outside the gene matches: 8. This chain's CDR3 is CASSSGTSDMETQYF. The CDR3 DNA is TGTGCCAGCAGCTCGGGGACTAGCGACATGGAGACCCAGTACTTC. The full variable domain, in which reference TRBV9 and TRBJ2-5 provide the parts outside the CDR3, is DSGVTQTPKHLITATGQRVTLRCSPRSGDLSVYWYQQSLDQGLQFLIQYYNGEERAKGNILERFSAQQFPDLHSELNLSSLELGDSALYFCASSSGTSDMETQYFGPGTRLLVL.

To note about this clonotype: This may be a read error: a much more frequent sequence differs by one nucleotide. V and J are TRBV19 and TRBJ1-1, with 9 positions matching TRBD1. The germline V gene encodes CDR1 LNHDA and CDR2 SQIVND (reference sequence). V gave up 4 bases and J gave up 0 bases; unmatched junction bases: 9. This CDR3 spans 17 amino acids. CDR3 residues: CASSTPRDRAVNTEAFF. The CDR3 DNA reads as TGTGCCAGTAGTACCCCCCGGGACAGGGCGGTGAACACTGAAGCTTTCTTT.

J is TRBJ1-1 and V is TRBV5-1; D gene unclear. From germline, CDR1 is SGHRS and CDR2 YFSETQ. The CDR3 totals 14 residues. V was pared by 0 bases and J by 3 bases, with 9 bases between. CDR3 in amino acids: CASSLEFGDTEAFF. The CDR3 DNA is TGCGCCAGCAGCTTGGAATTTGGGGACACTGAAGCTTTCTTT.

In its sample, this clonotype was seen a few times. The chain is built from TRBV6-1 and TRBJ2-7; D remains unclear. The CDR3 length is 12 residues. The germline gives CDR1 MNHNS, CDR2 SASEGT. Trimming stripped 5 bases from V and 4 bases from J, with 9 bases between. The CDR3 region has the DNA TGTGCCAGCAGTACGGGCGCATACGAGCAGTACTTC. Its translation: CASSTGAYEQYF.

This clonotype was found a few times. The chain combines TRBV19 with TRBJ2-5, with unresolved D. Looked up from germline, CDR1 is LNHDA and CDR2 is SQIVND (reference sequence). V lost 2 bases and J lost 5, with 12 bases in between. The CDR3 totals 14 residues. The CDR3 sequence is CASSISVSSETQYF. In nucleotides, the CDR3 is TGTGCCAGTAGTATAAGTGTTTCGTCGGAGACCCAGTACTTC.

Here the CDR3 reads CASSQANGGNEQFF. CDR3 coding DNA: TGCGCCAGCAGCCAAGCTAACGGGGGCAATGAGCAGTTCTTC. This chain uses TRBV4-1 with TRBJ2-1, with D possibly TRBD2 on 6 matching bases. Germline CDR1 MGHRA, CDR2 YSYEKL. Trimming shortened V by 1 base and J by 6 bases, and 10 bases separated the two germline ends. This CDR3 region has 14 residues.

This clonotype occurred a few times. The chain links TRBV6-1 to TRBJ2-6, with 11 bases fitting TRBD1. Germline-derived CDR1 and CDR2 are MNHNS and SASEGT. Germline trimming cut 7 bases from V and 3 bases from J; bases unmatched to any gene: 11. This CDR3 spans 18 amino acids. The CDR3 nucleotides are TGTGCCAGCACCCCCGCCGGACAGGGGGCGCTTGGGGCCAACGTCCTGACTTTC. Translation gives CASTPAGQGALGANVLTF.

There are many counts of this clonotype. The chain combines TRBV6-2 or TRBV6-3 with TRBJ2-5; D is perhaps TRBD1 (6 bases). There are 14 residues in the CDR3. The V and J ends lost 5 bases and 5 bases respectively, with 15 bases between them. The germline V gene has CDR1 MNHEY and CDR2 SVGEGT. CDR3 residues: CASSQGMGQETQYF. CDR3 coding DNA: TGTGCCAGCAGTCAGGGGATGGGCCAGGAGACCCAGTACTTC.

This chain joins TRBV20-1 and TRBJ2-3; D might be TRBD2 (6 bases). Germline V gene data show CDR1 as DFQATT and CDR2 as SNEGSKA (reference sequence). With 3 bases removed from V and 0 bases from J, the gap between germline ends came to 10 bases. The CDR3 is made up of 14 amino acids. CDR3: CSARGSGSTDTQYF. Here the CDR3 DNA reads TGCAGTGCTAGGGGGAGCGGGAGCACAGATACGCAGTATTTT.

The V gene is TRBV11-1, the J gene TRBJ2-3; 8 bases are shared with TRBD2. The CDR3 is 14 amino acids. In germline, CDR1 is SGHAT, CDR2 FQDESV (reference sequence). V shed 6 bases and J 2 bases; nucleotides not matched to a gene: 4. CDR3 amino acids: CASSFSGDTDTQYF. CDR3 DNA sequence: TGTGCCAGCAGTTTTAGCGGGGACACAGATACGCAGTATTTT.

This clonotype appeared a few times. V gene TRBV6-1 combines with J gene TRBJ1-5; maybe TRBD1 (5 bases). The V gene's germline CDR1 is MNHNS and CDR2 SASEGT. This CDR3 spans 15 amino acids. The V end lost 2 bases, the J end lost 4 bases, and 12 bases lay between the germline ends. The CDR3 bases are TGTGCCAGCAGTGAATCGGGGGAAGAGAATCAGCCCCAGCATTTT. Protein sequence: CASSESGEENQPQHF.

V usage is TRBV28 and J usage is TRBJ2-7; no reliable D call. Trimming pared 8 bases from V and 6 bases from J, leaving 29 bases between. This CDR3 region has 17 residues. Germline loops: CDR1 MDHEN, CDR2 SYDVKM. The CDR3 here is CASSPPRRGFGLSEQYF. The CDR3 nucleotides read TGTGCCAGCTCACCACCGCGGAGAGGATTTGGTCTCTCCGAGCAGTACTTC. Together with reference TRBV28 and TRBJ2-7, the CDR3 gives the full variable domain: DVKVTQSSRYLVKRTGEKVFLECVQDMDHENMFWYRQDPGLGLRLIYFSYDVKMKEKGDIPEGYSVSREKKERFSLILESASTNQTSMYLCASSPPRRGFGLSEQYFGPGTRLTVT.